The subject of this entry is one T cell receptor beta chain. Its antigen specificity is not known. The input lacks base qualities; no much larger clone sits a single base away. These data belong to a study of CD8+CD57+ T cells in acquired aplastic anemia listed by TCRdb under 2018. For context, the study as a whole: A mean of approximately 3 ug of DNA, ranging from roughly 0.18 to 30 ug, was extracted from sorted CD4+ and CD8+ cells. CD8+CD57+ expansion was defined as a frequency above the mean frequency observed in healthy subjects. The investigation overall reported the following: No significant difference in CD8+ Simpson's diversity was found between patients and healthy controls (P=0.060). About 30 CD8+ CDR3 sequences were found to be shared between patients and controls, but these sequences appeared to be highly expressed in patients and within the immunodominant clones of the patients.

Patients chosen for sequencing had shown expansion of CD8+CD57+ cells by flow cytometry. Severe acquired aplastic anemia was diagnosed in all patients according to International Study of Aplastic Anemia and Agranulocytosis and Camitta criteria. At the time blood was sampled, none of the patients had received any therapy. In the study, sorted CD4+ and CD8+ blood T cells from patients with severe aplastic anemia and from healthy subjects underwent deep sequencing of TCR repertoires. In the USA, patient enrollment took place under clinicaltrials.gov protocols 00001620, 01623167, 00001397, 00071045, 00081523 and 00961064. Ficoll-Paque density gradient centrifugation was used to isolate peripheral blood mononuclear cells. Before DNA extraction, CD4+ and CD8+ T cells were sorted with FACS or magnetic beads. Genomic DNA served as template for TCR beta VDJ combination and CDR3 sequence profiling. An Illumina HiSeq 2000 was the platform used for TCR repertoire sequencing. In the paper's pipeline: Repertoires were assessed using TRBV/TRBJ rearrangement plots, CDR3 size and DJ length profiles, and Simpson's diversity index. The immunodominant clone was defined as the most abundant DNA sequence in deep sequencing data. CDR3 amino acid sequences were screened for sharing across subjects and were compared with published repertoires and the VDJdb database. TCRdb passed the public sequencing reads through fastp at Q25 and MiXCR, retaining productive beta sequences. Entries that share a CDR3 protein sequence are merged under the most common genes and DNA. For this entry, the V and J calls and clone size follow TCRdb and not the study's own pipeline. Recorded for this sample are some 200,000 distinct CDR3 sequences; 65% of them occurred a single time. Of the sample, about three fifths falls within the top ten clones.

The V end loses 1 base and the J end loses 10 bases, and a stretch of 11 bases separates them. The CDR3, cysteine through phenylalanine, is 14 amino acids long. The DNA shown is the 42-base CDR3, in frame from base 1. CDR1 and CDR2 are drawn from the germline V gene: MGHDK, SYGVNS. The sequencing sample was made of sorted CD4+, CD8+, or CD8+CD57+ T cells (not recorded which) from PBMCs. Recombination joined TRBV25-1 with TRBJ1-6; 5 matching bases give a weak D call of TRBD1. The sequence was collected from a human donor with aplastic anemia. The DNA sequence follows: TGTGCCAGCAGTGAATGGGGGGGGGGATCACCCCTCCACTTT. This codes for CASSEWGGGSPLHF.